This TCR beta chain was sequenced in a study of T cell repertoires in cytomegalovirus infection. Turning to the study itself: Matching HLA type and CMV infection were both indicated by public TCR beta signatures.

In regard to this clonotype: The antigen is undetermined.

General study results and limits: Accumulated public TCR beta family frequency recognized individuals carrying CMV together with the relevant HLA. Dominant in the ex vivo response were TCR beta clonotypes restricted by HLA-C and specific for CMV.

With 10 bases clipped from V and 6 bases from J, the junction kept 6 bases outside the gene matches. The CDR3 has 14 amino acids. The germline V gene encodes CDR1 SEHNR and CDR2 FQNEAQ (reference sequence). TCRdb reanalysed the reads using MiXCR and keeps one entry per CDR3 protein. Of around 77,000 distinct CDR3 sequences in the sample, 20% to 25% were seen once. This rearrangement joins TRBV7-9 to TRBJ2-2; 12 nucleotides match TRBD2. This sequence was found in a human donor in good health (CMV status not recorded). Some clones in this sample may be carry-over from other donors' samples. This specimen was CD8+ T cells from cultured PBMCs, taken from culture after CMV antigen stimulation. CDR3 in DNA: TGTGCCACGCGGACTAGCGGGGTGTCCGGGGAGCTGTTTTTT. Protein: CATRTSGVSGELFF.